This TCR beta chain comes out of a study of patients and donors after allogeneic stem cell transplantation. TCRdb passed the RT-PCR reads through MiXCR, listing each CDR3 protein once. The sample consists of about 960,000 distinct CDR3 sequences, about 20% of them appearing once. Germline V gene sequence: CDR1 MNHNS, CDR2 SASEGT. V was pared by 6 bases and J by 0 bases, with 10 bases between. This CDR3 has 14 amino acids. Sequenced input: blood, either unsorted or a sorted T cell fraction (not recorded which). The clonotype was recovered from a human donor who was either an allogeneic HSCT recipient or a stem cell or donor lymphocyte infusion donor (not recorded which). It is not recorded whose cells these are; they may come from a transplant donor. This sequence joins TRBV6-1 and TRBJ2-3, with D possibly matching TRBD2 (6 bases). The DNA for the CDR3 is TGTGCCAGCAGGGAGGGACCTAGCACAGATACGCAGTATTTT. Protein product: CASREGPSTDTQYF.